This entry lists 24 T cell receptor beta chains sequenced from one sample in a study of blood T cells in healthy people across ages. PCR was performed a second time for roughly 7 to 12 cycles using a sample-barcoded 5' primer and a J-beta primer mix. TCRdb used MiXCR to reprocess the 5' RACE reads, holding one entry per CDR3 protein. The sample consists of around 1,800,000 distinct CDR3 sequences, about two fifths of them appearing once. The sequencing sample was made of blood. The receptors originated from a human donor in good health.

The rearrangement joins TRBV20-1 to TRBJ2-2, with 10 bases aligning to TRBD1. Per the germline V gene, CDR1 is DFQATT and CDR2 is SNEGSKA (reference sequence). V lost 6 bases and J lost 1; bases outside the gene matches: 8. CDR3 length: 16 amino acids. The CDR3 is CSAPPWDRGNTGELFF. DNA for the CDR3: TGCAGTGCCCCCCCTTGGGACAGGGGGAACACCGGGGAGCTGTTTTTT.

This clonotype appeared once. The rearrangement joins TRBV3-1 to TRBJ1-5; D remains ambiguous. Trimming shortened V by 1 base and J by 7 bases, and 8 bases separated the two germline ends. The CDR3 contains 13 residues. Germline loops: CDR1 LGHDT, CDR2 YNNKEL (reference sequence). The CDR3 spells CASSQAEDQPQHF. CDR3 nucleotides: TGTGCCAGCAGCCAAGCTGAGGACCAGCCCCAGCATTTT. The full variable domain, completed using reference TRBV3-1 and TRBJ1-5, is DTAVSQTPKYLVTQMGNDKSIKCEQNLGHDTMYWYKQDSKKFLKIMFSYNNKELIINETVPNRFSPKSPDKAHLNLHINSLELGDSAVYFCASSQAEDQPQHFGDGTRLSIL.

This clonotype has a handful of counts. The chain carries TRBV20-1 and TRBJ2-1; D might be TRBD2 (5 bases). CDR3 length: 16 amino acids. Germline assignment: CDR1 DFQATT and CDR2 SNEGSKA (reference sequence). V was trimmed by 0 bases and J by 0 bases, leaving 12 bases between them. CDR3 in amino acids: CSARDPGSASYNEQFF. The CDR3 nucleotides are TGCAGTGCTAGAGATCCCGGTAGCGCCTCCTACAATGAGCAGTTCTTC.

This chain connects TRBV7-9 to TRBJ2-7; D gene uncertain. V lost 5 bases and J lost 3, with 14 bases in between. Per germline, CDR1 SEHNR and CDR2 FQNEAQ (reference sequence). The CDR3 runs to 14 residues. CDR3 DNA sequence: TGTGCCAGCAGCATAAACACCGACCTCTACGAGCAGTACTTC. This codes for CASSINTDLYEQYF.

The chain employs TRBV29-1 and TRBJ2-3, with 7 bases aligning to TRBD1. The CDR3 extends over 16 amino acids. V lost 5 bases and J lost 0; bases outside the gene matches: 11. CDR1 is SQVTM and CDR2 is ANQGSEA in the germline V gene. CDR3 residues: CSVRQKTGSSTDTQYF. The CDR3 DNA sequence: TGCAGCGTTCGCCAAAAGACAGGGAGTAGCACAGATACGCAGTATTTT.

The chain links TRBV7-2 to TRBJ1-1; D possibly corresponds to TRBD1 (5 bases). Trimming removed 1 base from V and 4 bases from J, with 13 bases in between. The germline gives CDR1 SGHTA, CDR2 FQGNSA. The CDR3 sequence is 15 residues long. CDR3 residues: CASSLVVGGGTEAFF. The CDR3 region has the DNA TGTGCCAGCAGCTTAGTGGTCGGGGGGGGCACTGAAGCTTTCTTT.

This rearrangement joins TRBV4-1 to TRBJ2-3; weak D call: TRBD1 (5 bases). This CDR3 is 17 amino acids long. Looked up from germline, CDR1 is MGHRA and CDR2 is YSYEKL. V shed 0 bases and J shed 3 bases, with 16 bases lying between them. CDR3: CASSQDNLRGWTDTQYF. The CDR3 DNA is TGCGCCAGCAGCCAAGATAATTTAAGGGGATGGACAGATACGCAGTATTTT.

This clonotype was picked up many times. The chain employs TRBV7-6 and TRBJ1-1; D unresolved. There are 11 residues in the CDR3. Between the trimmed V and J ends, which lost 1 base and 7 bases, there was a span of 4 bases. Germline values: CDR1 SGHVS, CDR2 FNYEAQ. CDR3 residues: CASSLGREAFF. CDR3 bases: TGTGCCAGCAGCTTAGGACGTGAAGCTTTCTTT.

The chain joins TRBV29-1 to TRBJ1-2; tentatively, D is TRBD1 (6 bases). With 2 bases removed from V and 0 bases from J, the gap between germline ends came to 19 bases. From germline, CDR1 is SQVTM and CDR2 ANQGSEA. The CDR3 consists of 17 residues. CDR3 DNA sequence: TGCAGCGTTGAATCCCTTAGGGGGGCCGAGGCTAACTATGGCTACACCTTC. The encoded protein is CSVESLRGAEANYGYTF.

V is TRBV20-1 and J is TRBJ2-3, with D possibly being TRBD2 (6 bases). The germline CDR1 and CDR2 sequences are DFQATT and SNEGSKA (reference sequence). The CDR3 consists of 16 residues. The V gene lost 1 base and the J gene lost 1 base, with 15 bases spanning the gap. The CDR3 coding sequence is TGCAGTGCTAGAGTGGTGCATTGGGGGGGCACAGATACGCAGTATTTT. Protein sequence: CSARVVHWGGTDTQYF.

The J gene is TRBJ2-6, the V gene TRBV29-1; D unresolved. V shed 6 bases and J shed 0 bases, with 9 bases lying between them. The CDR3 is made up of 14 amino acids. Germline V gene sequence: CDR1 SQVTM, CDR2 ANQGSEA. CDR3 sequence (DNA): TGCAGCGTGGTAGAGAACTCTGGGGCCAACGTCCTGACTTTC. The encoded protein is CSVVENSGANVLTF.

This clonotype was counted between two and nine times. V usage is TRBV29-1 and J usage is TRBJ2-1; 9 nucleotides agree with TRBD1. The CDR3 spans 14 residues. V was clipped by 2 bases and J by 8 bases; unmatched bases: 7. Germline V gene sequence: CDR1 SQVTM, CDR2 ANQGSEA. This chain's CDR3 is CSVEKGTGLDEQFF. DNA of the CDR3: TGCAGCGTTGAAAAAGGGACAGGGCTAGATGAGCAGTTCTTC.

Only a few counts were recorded for this clonotype. The chain links TRBV7-2 to TRBJ1-4; D gene uncertain. CDR3 length equals 14 residues. Trimming removed 2 bases at V and 5 bases at J, with 9 bases between. Germline loops: CDR1 SGHTA, CDR2 FQGNSA. The CDR3 here is CASSLTSLNEKLFF. The CDR3 region has the DNA TGTGCCAGCAGCTTAACCAGCTTAAATGAAAAACTGTTTTTT. Complete variable domain (other parts from reference TRBV7-2 and TRBJ1-4): GAGVSQSPSNKVTEKGKDVELRCDPISGHTALYWYRQSLGQGLEFLIYFQGNSAPDKSGLPSDRFSAERTGGSVSTLTIQRTQQEDSAVYLCASSLTSLNEKLFFGSGTQLSVL.

V gene TRBV20-1 combines with J gene TRBJ1-4; 7 bases are shared with TRBD1. Germline V gene data show CDR1 as DFQATT and CDR2 as SNEGSKA (reference sequence). The ends lost 1 base at V and 7 bases at J; junction bases unmatched: 6. This CDR3 is built from 14 residues. The DNA of the CDR3 is TGCAGTGCTAGAGGAGGGGGCGGGAGTGAAAAACTGTTTTTT. Protein product: CSARGGGGSEKLFF.

This clonotype has more than one count but fewer than ten. V is TRBV7-2 and J is TRBJ2-5; TRBD2 matches at 10 bases. The J call may be in error: the DNA end matches TRBJ2-7 better. Germline V gene lookup returns CDR1 SGHTA and CDR2 FQGNSA. This CDR3 contains 15 residues. This chain's CDR3 is CASSLGGLATYEQYF. DNA of the CDR3: TGTGCCAGCAGCTTAGGGGGACTAGCGACCTACGAGCAGTACTTC.

The gene calls are TRBV24-1 and TRBJ1-2, with D tentatively TRBD1 (5 bases). Germline V gene lookup returns CDR1 KGHDR and CDR2 SFDVKD. This CDR3 comprises 13 residues. The V end lost 4 bases, the J end lost 6 bases, and 11 bases lay between the germline ends. CDR3 DNA sequence: TGTGCCACCAGTGACTATCGGGGACATGGCTACACCTTC. Translation gives CATSDYRGHGYTF.

This clonotype turned up a few times. The V gene is TRBV9, the J gene TRBJ2-1; 10 nucleotides line up with TRBD2. The CDR3 has 18 residues. The junction had 9 bases not matched to a gene; V was cut back by 3 bases and J by 0 bases. Per the germline V gene, CDR1 is SGDLS and CDR2 is YYNGEE. This CDR3 reads CASSDATSGYSSYNEQFF. As DNA, the CDR3 is TGTGCCAGCAGCGACGCGACTAGCGGGTACTCCTCCTACAATGAGCAGTTCTTC.

This clonotype showed up just a few times. The V gene is TRBV11-2, the J gene TRBJ1-1; D unclear. V gave up 1 base and J gave up 5 bases, with 17 bases separating them. Germline V lookup: CDR1 SGHAT, CDR2 FQNNGV. This CDR3 has 16 residues. The CDR3 DNA is TGTGCCAGCAGCTTAGTCAGTCCCGTGGCCTCAACTGAAGCTTTCTTT. It yields the protein CASSLVSPVASTEAFF.

This rearrangement joins TRBV29-1 to TRBJ2-3; TRBD1 aligns across 10 bases. The trim removed 5 bases at V and 4 bases at J, leaving 12 bases unmatched. The CDR3 has 16 amino acids. Germline V gene data show CDR1 as SQVTM and CDR2 as ANQGSEA. DNA for the CDR3: TGCAGCGTTACAGGGGGACGGGACAGGGGCGCAGATACGCAGTATTTT. This gives the protein CSVTGGRDRGADTQYF.

This clonotype was counted only a few times. The chain links TRBV7-2 to TRBJ2-1, with 7 bases that match TRBD2. The germline V gene encodes CDR1 SGHTA and CDR2 FQGNSA. The CDR3 has 17 amino acids. The V segment lost 4 bases and the J segment 7 bases; nucleotides outside the gene matches: 16. CDR3 sequence (DNA): TGTGCCAGCAGCTCACTCTCGGGCCGGGGGGTACGGAATGAGCAGTTCTTC. Its translation: CASSSLSGRGVRNEQFF.

This clonotype has at least ten counts. The CDR3 region is CASSARQGASGANVLTF. CDR3 DNA: TGTGCCAGCAGTGCTAGACAGGGGGCTTCTGGGGCCAACGTCCTGACTTTC. The chain uses TRBV6-1 and TRBJ2-6; TRBD1 aligns across 10 bases. The CDR3 has 17 residues. V dropped 4 bases and J dropped 1; count of bases not matched to a gene: 4. Germline CDR1 reads MNHNS; CDR2 reads SASEGT.

This chain connects TRBV5-1 to TRBJ1-1, with 8 bases lining up with TRBD1. This CDR3 comprises 15 residues. CDR1 is SGHRS and CDR2 is YFSETQ in the germline V gene. V lost 4 bases to trimming and J lost 1 base; unmatched junction nucleotides: 6. CDR3 sequence (DNA): TGCGCCAGCAGCCGACAGGGGTCTAAGAACACTGAAGCTTTCTTT. It specifies CASSRQGSKNTEAFF.

The gene calls are TRBV29-1 and TRBJ1-4, with no clear D. Germline V gene lookup returns CDR1 SQVTM and CDR2 ANQGSEA. V was shortened by 4 bases and J by 7 bases, with 16 bases between the two germline ends. This CDR3 contains 14 residues. CDR3 sequence reads: CSVAEGRLFEKLFF. The CDR3 DNA reads TGCAGCGTTGCGGAGGGCCGCCTTTTTGAAAAACTGTTTTTT.

This clonotype was counted at least ten times. The chain carries TRBV6-1 and TRBJ2-5, with D perhaps TRBD1 or TRBD2 (5 bases each). This CDR3 region has 13 residues. Per germline, CDR1 MNHNS and CDR2 SASEGT. V gave up 6 bases and J gave up 1 base, with 9 bases separating them. The CDR3 sequence is CASRPGPQETQYF. CDR3 bases: TGTGCCAGCAGACCGGGACCCCAAGAGACCCAGTACTTC.